This paragraph reports one T cell receptor (beta chain). The sample comes from a study of blood T cell repertoires in COVID-19. Background on the study: Both acute and convalescent COVID-19 samples were obtained from the United States, Italy and Spain. PBMCs, B-cell-depleted T cells, or T cells provided the cDNA or gDNA that made up the material.

Clinical history as reported by participants underpinned cohort assignment. Per the original data handling: Scientists estimated how many nucleated cells there were by amplifying reference gene primers. TCRdb's copy holds only in-frame clones and misses some; the assay was immunoSEQ multiplex PCR. V and J calls and clone size are copied from that table; D and trimming were computed from the DNA. The sample contains approximately 380,000 clones, 88% of which appear only once. V was trimmed by 6 bases and J by 1 base, leaving 12 bases between them. CDR1 MNHEY and CDR2 SVGAGI come from the germline V gene. CDR3 length: 14 amino acids.

Sequencing was performed on PBMCs or T cells enriched from blood (not recorded which). The chain couples TRBV6-5 to TRBJ1-1; D is unresolved. The sequence derives from a woman aged 18-29 years who had recovered from COVID-19. The CDR3 is CASSRGRSNTEAFF. CDR3 nucleotides: TGTGCCAGCAGCCGCGGCCGATCGAACACTGAAGCTTTCTTT.